This TCR beta chain was identified during a study of tumor-infiltrating lymphocytes in primary liver carcinoma. Study results and limitations: Appearing in all five tumor regions was true of only about 8-24% of top clones.

Reverse transcription of about 500 ng total RNA with a constant-region primer produced TCR beta cDNA. Three rounds of nested multiplex PCR with slightly modified ARM-PCR produced TCR beta libraries. TRBV1-TRBV30 forward primers paired with a C-beta reverse primer drove the first two PCR rounds, about 10 cycles each. Using its own MiXCR run on the multiplex PCR reads, TCRdb lists one record per CDR3 protein. The data show 25,000 to 35,000 distinct CDR3 sequences, with 71% seen just once and about 30% held by the top ten. Losses at the gene ends were 5 bases for V and 6 bases for J; bases not matched to a gene: 12. This CDR3 region has 16 residues. Germline CDR1 reads SGHAT; CDR2 reads FQDESV (reference sequence). In this sample, this clonotype is large. Its antigen is unidentified. It was from approximately 20-30 mg of unsorted bulk tissue that RNA and DNA were co-extracted. There were only treatment-naive patients, all with chronic HBV infection.

The V gene is TRBV11-1, the J gene TRBJ2-2; TRBD2 matches at 7 bases. This clonotype originated in a woman in her twenties or thirties with primary liver carcinoma and hepatitis B virus infection. The specimen sequenced was liver tumor tissue from sampling region 3. Subset of the sample: tumor region T3, left-lateral pole. The CDR3 region is CASSRVMAGVSGELFF. As DNA, the CDR3 is TGTGCCAGCAGCAGGGTTATGGCGGGAGTGTCCGGGGAGCTGTTTTTT.